These 27 T cell receptor beta chains were sequenced from one sample in a study of cytomegalovirus exposure and HLA in healthy donors. The PCR was carried out with 60 Vbeta primers and 13 Jbeta primers. Produced via immunoSEQ multiplex PCR; TCRdb's table is partial and in-frame only. Among approximately 120,000 clones listed, about 80% were seen once. The sequenced material came from PBMCs. These receptors all stem from a woman between 45 and 65 years old in good health and CMV-seronegative.

This sequence joins TRBV7-2 and TRBJ2-1; 11 bases line up with TRBD2. Germline V lookup: CDR1 SGHTA, CDR2 FQGNSA. CDR3 length: 15 residues. V dropped 8 bases and J dropped 6; count of bases not matched to a gene: 9. CDR3 amino acids: CASRALAGGPNEQFF. The CDR3 DNA sequence: TGTGCCAGCCGCGCTTTAGCGGGAGGGCCCAATGAGCAGTTCTTC.

This clone was recorded only once. V and J are TRBV2 and TRBJ1-5; D is uncertain. This CDR3 has 14 amino acids. Trimming stripped 4 bases from V and 1 base from J, with 8 bases between. The germline V gene encodes CDR1 SNHLY and CDR2 FYNNEI. The DNA for the CDR3 is TGTGCCAGCAGTGGAGGGAGAAGCAATCAGCCCCAGCATTTT. The encoded protein is CASSGGRSNQPQHF.

J is TRBJ2-7 and V is TRBV10-3; TRBD1 matches 8 bases. Unmatched junction bases numbered 8, after V lost 7 bases and J lost 6 bases. Germline V gives CDR1 ENHRY, CDR2 SYGVKD. The CDR3 loop spans 13 amino acids. CDR3 in amino acids: CAITGGDRREQYF. The CDR3 nucleotides read TGTGCCATCACAGGGGGCGATAGGCGCGAGCAGTACTTC.

The rearrangement joins TRBV6-5 to TRBJ2-7; 9 positions match TRBD1. CDR1 and CDR2 (germline): MNHEY, SVGAGI. V lost 8 bases, J lost 4 bases, and 6 bases stayed unmatched. This CDR3 is 13 amino acids long. CDR3 amino acids: CASWGTGNYEQYF. Here the CDR3 DNA reads TGTGCCAGCTGGGGGACAGGGAATTACGAGCAGTACTTC.

The chain recombines TRBV11-3 with TRBJ2-5; 8 positions agree with TRBD1. Judging by the DNA end, TRBJ2-7 fits better; the J call may be wrong. The CDR3 loop spans 14 amino acids. In germline, CDR1 is SGHNT, CDR2 YENEEA. CDR3 region: CASSSGGPGGEQYF. Here the CDR3 DNA reads TGTGCCAGCAGCTCAGGGGGCCCAGGGGGCGAGCAGTACTTC.

The rearrangement links TRBV9 to TRBJ2-7; D unclear. The CDR3 is made up of 13 amino acids. V dropped 0 bases and J dropped 0 bases, with 4 bases sitting between them. Germline V lookup: CDR1 SGDLS, CDR2 YYNGEE. The DNA for the CDR3 is TGTGCCAGCAGCGTAGGGCTCTCCTACGAGCAGTACTTC. Amino acid sequence: CASSVGLSYEQYF.

The chain couples TRBV6-1 to TRBJ1-5; D unclear. The CDR3 is 12 residues long. Germline values: CDR1 MNHNS, CDR2 SASEGT. Trimming pared 6 bases from V and 2 bases from J, leaving 5 bases between. CDR3 protein: CASRQGNQPQHF. The CDR3 DNA reads TGTGCCAGCAGGCAGGGCAATCAGCCCCAGCATTTT.

This chain links TRBV29-1 with TRBJ2-1, with TRBD1 identical over 7 bases. The V segment lost 7 bases and the J segment 5 bases; nucleotides outside the gene matches: 8. This CDR3 comprises 13 residues. Germline V gives CDR1 SQVTM, CDR2 ANQGSEA. CDR3 sequence reads: CSASGQLDNEQFF. CDR3 sequence (DNA): TGCAGCGCCTCGGGACAGTTGGACAATGAGCAGTTCTTC.

V and J are TRBV30 and TRBJ2-7; D ambiguous. This CDR3 region has 14 residues. The V and J ends lost 0 bases and 0 bases respectively, with 9 bases between them. Germline loops: CDR1 GTSNPN, CDR2 SVGIG (reference sequence). The CDR3 nucleotides are TGTGCCTGGAGTGTATCCCTAGACTCCTACGAGCAGTACTTC. Its translation: CAWSVSLDSYEQYF.

The V call is TRBV6-5, the J call TRBJ2-2; possible D gene TRBD1, 6 bases. Germline V gene sequence: CDR1 MNHEY, CDR2 SVGAGI. Trimming took 6 bases from V and 4 from J, leaving 12 bases between them. The length of the CDR3 is 14 residues. This CDR3 reads CASRQTGSTGELFF. Here the CDR3 DNA reads TGTGCCAGCAGGCAAACAGGGTCCACCGGGGAGCTGTTTTTT.

The chain combines TRBV11-2 with TRBJ1-4; TRBD1 agrees at 7 bases. This CDR3 has 15 amino acids. The V and J ends lost 4 bases and 5 bases, in that order; junction bases with no gene match: 7. Germline CDR1 reads SGHAT; CDR2 reads FQNNGV. The CDR3 here is CASSSGTANNEKLFF. CDR3 in DNA: TGTGCCAGCAGCTCTGGGACAGCAAACAATGAAAAACTGTTTTTT.

V is TRBV28 and J is TRBJ2-7; TRBD2 aligns across 7 bases. V dropped 6 bases and J dropped 1; count of bases not matched to a gene: 9. CDR3 size: 15 residues. The V gene's germline CDR1 is MDHEN and CDR2 SYDVKM. CDR3 bases: TGTGCCAGCAGACTTCCTCAAGCGGGGTCCTACGAGCAGTACTTC. Translating gives CASRLPQAGSYEQYF.

V and J are TRBV23-1 and TRBJ1-2, with 9 bases that match TRBD1. TRBV23-1 is flagged as an ORF with uncertain function. The CDR3 length is 15 residues. Germline trimming cut 4 bases from V and 7 bases from J; bases unmatched to any gene: 10. The CDR3 loop reads CASSLGGQGGAGYTF. The CDR3 DNA reads TGCGCCAGCAGTCTGGGGGGACAGGGAGGGGCTGGCTACACCTTC.

V gene TRBV11-2 combines with J gene TRBJ1-1; D call uncertain. V was shortened by 3 bases and J by 8 bases, with 7 bases between the two germline ends. This CDR3 comprises 11 residues. Germline CDR1 reads SGHAT; CDR2 reads FQNNGV. In DNA form, the CDR3 reads TGTGCCAGCAGCTTCGGGGTAGAAGCTTTCTTT. It translates to CASSFGVEAFF.

The genes are TRBV7-8 and TRBJ2-7; 7 bases map to TRBD2. The length of the CDR3 is 16 residues. V lost 4 bases and J lost 3; bases outside the gene matches: 12. Germline V CDR1 and CDR2: SGHVS, FQNEAQ. DNA of the CDR3: TGTGCCAGCAGCTACCCCCGAAGGGAGGGCTTCTACGAGCAGTACTTC. Protein: CASSYPRREGFYEQYF. The whole variable domain, filled in from reference TRBV7-8 and TRBJ2-7, reads GAGVSQSPRYKVAKRGQDVALRCDPISGHVSLFWYQQALGQGPEFLTYFQNEAQLDKSGLPSDRFFAERPEGSVSTLKIQRTQQEDSAVYLCASSYPRREGFYEQYFGPGTRLTVT.

The V and J genes are TRBV30 and TRBJ1-1; no firm D call. The V end was cut by 7 bases, the J end by 7 bases, with 25 bases between. This CDR3 is 15 amino acids long. From germline, CDR1 is GTSNPN and CDR2 SVGIG (reference sequence). The CDR3 sequence: CASDNISGGGGEAFF. The CDR3, as DNA: TGTGCCTCCGATAATATTTCTGGTGGCGGCGGTGAAGCTTTCTTT. Full variable domain (rest looked up from reference TRBV30 and TRBJ1-1): SQTIHQWPATLVQPVGSPLSLECTVEGTSNPNLYWYRQAAGRGLQLLFYSVGIGQISSEVPQNLSASRPQDRQFILSSKKLLLSDSGFYLCASDNISGGGGEAFFGQGTRLTVV.

The chain combines TRBV2 with TRBJ1-3; 7 bases align to TRBD1. Germline lookup yields CDR1 SNHLY and CDR2 FYNNEI. V trimming: 7 bases; J trimming: 0 bases; junction bases outside the gene matches: 6. The CDR3 totals 15 residues. CDR3 region: CASTRQGLSGNTIYF. The CDR3 region has the DNA TGTGCCAGCACCCGACAGGGCCTCTCTGGAAACACCATATATTTT.

This rearrangement joins TRBV27 to TRBJ2-3, with TRBD2 matching over 12 bases. This CDR3 has 16 amino acids. V shed 2 bases and J 5 bases; nucleotides not matched to a gene: 5. The germline gives CDR1 MNHEY, CDR2 SMNVEV (reference sequence). CDR3 nucleotide sequence: TGTGCCAGCAGTTTACTACTAGCGGGAGGTTTAGATACGCAGTATTTT. It is translated as CASSLLLAGGLDTQYF.

The chain is built from TRBV7-9 and TRBJ2-1; D may be TRBD2 (6 bases). Germline lookup yields CDR1 SEHNR and CDR2 FQNEAQ (reference sequence). V was clipped by 7 bases and J by 8 bases, with 15 bases between them. The CDR3 is made up of 13 amino acids. CDR3 sequence: CASNTPGDHEQFF. CDR3 bases: TGTGCCAGCAATACACCGGGAGACCATGAGCAGTTCTTC. Together with reference TRBV7-9 and TRBJ2-1, the CDR3 gives the full variable domain: DTGVSQNPRHKITKRGQNVTFRCDPISEHNRLYWYRQTLGQGPEFLTYFQNEAQLEKSRLLSDRFSAERPKGSFSTLEIQRTEQGDSAMYLCASNTPGDHEQFFGPGTRLTVL.

This clone was found a few times. The chain links TRBV29-1 to TRBJ2-1; 10 positions agree with TRBD2. The CDR3 is 15 residues long. Germline trimming cut 1 base from V and 3 bases from J; bases unmatched to any gene: 3. CDR1 is SQVTM, CDR2 ANQGSEA, per germline. This chain's CDR3 is CSVEGSGRVYNEQFF. The CDR3 nucleotides read TGCAGCGTTGAAGGGAGCGGGAGGGTCTACAATGAGCAGTTCTTC.

The chain employs TRBV9 and TRBJ1-3, with D maybe TRBD1 (5 bases). The germline CDR1 and CDR2 sequences are SGDLS and YYNGEE. CDR3 size: 18 residues. Trimming shortened V by 4 bases and J by 0 bases, and 20 bases separated the two germline ends. The CDR3: CASSSGGQGGPSGNTIYF. In DNA, the CDR3 is TGTGCCAGCAGCTCGGGCGGGCAGGGAGGTCCCTCTGGAAACACCATATATTTT.

The V and J genes are TRBV5-1 and TRBJ2-5; TRBD2 matches 9 bases. After removal of 3 bases from V and 5 bases from J, the junction contained 5 bases not matched to a gene. The length of the CDR3 is 14 residues. Germline values: CDR1 SGHRS, CDR2 YFSETQ. The CDR3 here is CASSSGTSRETQYF. CDR3 in DNA: TGCGCCAGCAGCTCCGGGACTAGCAGGGAGACCCAGTACTTC.

This sequence joins TRBV7-9 and TRBJ2-7, with 9 bases that match TRBD2. With V trimmed by 2 bases and J by 6 bases, 8 bases remained unmatched. Germline CDR1 reads SEHNR; CDR2 reads FQNEAQ (reference sequence). The length of the CDR3 is 15 residues. CDR3 loop: CASSLSAGGPFEQYF. The DNA of the CDR3 is TGTGCCAGCAGCTTAAGTGCGGGAGGGCCTTTCGAGCAGTACTTC.

J is TRBJ1-1 and V is TRBV29-1; TRBD1 matches at 10 bases. Germline V CDR1 and CDR2: SQVTM, ANQGSEA. The V segment lost 1 base and the J segment 6 bases; nucleotides outside the gene matches: 5. The CDR3 extends over 14 amino acids. The CDR3 DNA reads as TGCAGCGTTGAAGGGGACAGGGGAGGCTCTGAAGCTTTCTTT. Its protein product is CSVEGDRGGSEAFF.

The rearrangement joins TRBV7-8 to TRBJ1-4; D may be TRBD1 (6 bases). The ends were cut back, 2 bases at V and 5 bases at J, with 18 bases in the middle. The CDR3 consists of 17 residues. Germline V gene sequence: CDR1 SGHVS, CDR2 FQNEAQ. CDR3 coding DNA: TGTGCCAGCAGCTTATTTCGGTTCGGGACAAGGAATGAAAAACTGTTTTTT. This encodes CASSLFRFGTRNEKLFF.

This chain joins TRBV9 and TRBJ2-3; 7 positions match TRBD2. Trimming took 1 base from V and 0 from J; bases not matched to a gene: 5. CDR1 and CDR2 from the germline V gene are SGDLS and YYNGEE. The CDR3 spans 16 residues. The CDR3 bases are TGTGCCAGCAGCGTAAATCAGGGAGGGAGCACAGATACGCAGTATTTT. Translated, it gives CASSVNQGGSTDTQYF. Full variable domain (missing parts from reference TRBV9 and TRBJ2-3): DSGVTQTPKHLITATGQRVTLRCSPRSGDLSVYWYQQSLDQGLQFLIQYYNGEERAKGNILERFSAQQFPDLHSELNLSSLELGDSALYFCASSVNQGGSTDTQYFGPGTRLTVL.

This clone was seen a handful of times. The V and J genes are TRBV4-1 and TRBJ1-2, with 7 bases that match TRBD1. The V gene end was trimmed by 4 bases and the J gene end by 0 bases; junction bases not matched to a gene: 5. This CDR3 contains 15 residues. Germline CDR1 MGHRA, CDR2 YSYEKL. CDR3 bases: TGCGCCAGCAGCCCCCAGACAGGGACTAACTATGGCTACACCTTC. It yields the protein CASSPQTGTNYGYTF.